These 24 T cell receptor beta chains were sequenced from one sample in a study of cytomegalovirus exposure and HLA in healthy donors. The PCR ran on 60 Vbeta and 13 Jbeta primers. The data were produced by immunoSEQ multiplex PCR, yet TCRdb's version contains in-frame clones alone and is incomplete. The repertoire has 210,000 or so clones, approximately 80% of them found once; the top ten carry 0.22%. Sequences were obtained from PBMCs. The receptors originated from a girl aged 2-10 years in good health and CMV-seronegative.

The chain couples TRBV6-6 to TRBJ2-7; 9 nucleotides align to TRBD1. V shed 4 bases, J shed 3 bases, and the junction held 4 bases outside the gene matches. Germline assignment: CDR1 MNHNY and CDR2 SVGAGI (reference sequence). The CDR3 runs to 14 residues. This CDR3 reads CASSLGQGSYEQYF. The CDR3 DNA reads TGTGCCAGCAGTTTAGGACAGGGGAGCTACGAGCAGTACTTC.

V is TRBV2 and J is TRBJ1-4, with D maybe TRBD1 (5 bases). The germline V gene encodes CDR1 SNHLY and CDR2 FYNNEI. This CDR3 is built from 14 residues. V was trimmed by 6 bases and J by 8 bases, leaving 16 bases between them. In DNA, the CDR3 is TGTGCCAGCAGGGACGGGGGGGTTCGGGAAAAACTGTTTTTT. This codes for CASRDGGVREKLFF.

This sequence joins TRBV19 and TRBJ2-5, with D perhaps TRBD2 (6 bases). Germline CDR1 is LNHDA and CDR2 is SQIVND (reference sequence). V dropped 5 bases and J dropped 5 bases, with 18 bases sitting between them. CDR3 length equals 15 residues. The CDR3 nucleotides read TGTGCCAGTAGTCCCTCGGGGAGGCCAGGGGAGACCCAGTACTTC. Its protein product is CASSPSGRPGETQYF.

The chain combines TRBV11-2 with TRBJ2-5; tentatively, D is TRBD2 (5 bases). The CDR3 consists of 13 residues. CDR1 SGHAT and CDR2 FQNNGV come from the germline V gene. The V and J ends lost 0 bases and 5 bases respectively, with 7 bases between them. The CDR3 nucleotides read TGTGCCAGCAGCTTAGAAGGGAGTGAGACCCAGTACTTC. Protein sequence: CASSLEGSETQYF.

The V gene is TRBV7-9, the J gene TRBJ1-2; perhaps TRBD1 as D (5 bases). Germline loops: CDR1 SEHNR, CDR2 FQNEAQ (reference sequence). The CDR3 totals 17 residues. V was shortened by 2 bases and J by 4 bases, with 20 bases between the two germline ends. The CDR3 is CASSLSKSRTNSYGYTF. CDR3 nucleotide sequence: TGTGCCAGCAGCTTATCCAAGTCTCGGACAAACAGCTATGGCTACACCTTC.

This clone was detected once. V usage is TRBV10-1 and J usage is TRBJ2-3, with D unresolved. Trimming took 0 bases from V and 1 from J, leaving 14 bases between them. Germline assignment: CDR1 WNHNN and CDR2 SYGVQD (reference sequence). This CDR3 is built from 17 residues. CDR3 DNA sequence: TGCGCCAGCAGTGAGTCGGGCGTCCTTGGTGGCACAGATACGCAGTATTTT. Protein sequence: CASSESGVLGGTDTQYF.

V and J are TRBV27 and TRBJ1-2, with a tentative D call TRBD1 (5 bases). The CDR3 has 13 amino acids. Per germline, CDR1 MNHEY and CDR2 SMNVEV (reference sequence). Trimming stripped 5 bases from V and 5 bases from J, with 12 bases between. CDR3: CASSPVEGYGYTF. For the CDR3, the DNA is TGTGCCAGCAGTCCAGTGGAGGGGTATGGCTACACCTTC.

CDR3 DNA sequence: TGCGCCAGCGTCTCCGGGACAGACGCCTACGAGCAGTACTTC. Its translation is CASVSGTDAYEQYF. V is TRBV10-2 and J is TRBJ2-7; 7 bases agree with TRBD1. The CDR3 has 14 amino acids. Germline CDR1 reads WSHSY; CDR2 reads SAAADI. The J segment lost 2 bases and the V segment lost 8 bases, leaving 9 bases of the junction unmatched.

This sequence joins TRBV9 and TRBJ1-4, with unresolved D. Germline CDR1 SGDLS, CDR2 YYNGEE. CDR3 length equals 15 residues. Trimming removed 4 bases from V and 2 bases from J, with 12 bases in between. CDR3 coding DNA: TGTGCCAGCAGCCCAGAGGCGGGGACTAATGAAAAACTGTTTTTT. Its translation: CASSPEAGTNEKLFF.

The CDR3 is CASSPTAGPYEQYF. The CDR3 region has the DNA TGTGCCAGCTCACCGACGGCAGGTCCTTACGAGCAGTACTTC. This chain links TRBV18 with TRBJ2-7; D gene ambiguous. CDR3 length: 14 residues. V gave up 3 bases and J gave up 4 bases, with 13 bases separating them. Germline lookup yields CDR1 KGHSH and CDR2 LQKENI.

The chain combines TRBV27 with TRBJ1-2; 10 bases are shared with TRBD1. CDR1 is MNHEY and CDR2 is SMNVEV in the germline V gene (reference sequence). The length of the CDR3 is 16 residues. V shed 0 bases, J shed 8 bases, and the junction held 9 bases outside the gene matches. The CDR3 reads CASSLSGQGQGVGYTF. CDR3 nucleotide sequence: TGTGCCAGCAGTTTATCGGGACAGGGGCAGGGTGTGGGCTACACCTTC.

This clone is a singleton in its sample. The chain employs TRBV19 and TRBJ1-6; D is ambiguous. CDR3 length: 12 residues. Germline V CDR1 and CDR2: LNHDA, SQIVND (reference sequence). The V end lost 3 bases, the J end lost 9 bases, and 6 bases lay between the germline ends. The CDR3 region is CASSISGSPLHF. CDR3 DNA sequence: TGTGCCAGTAGTATCAGTGGTTCACCCCTCCACTTT.

Comments on this clone: Mismatch with germline at one junction end may stem from a read error. The V and J genes are TRBV4-1 and TRBJ2-1; D is unclear. The V gene's germline CDR1 is MGHRA and CDR2 YSYEKL. The CDR3 length is 12 residues. The CDR3 DNA is TGCGCCAGCTCTGCCACACAGAATGCGCAGTTCTTC. Translating gives CASSATQNAQFF.

The J gene is TRBJ1-1, the V gene TRBV7-8, with D unresolved. CDR1 and CDR2 (germline): SGHVS, FQNEAQ. Trimming took 1 base from V and 8 from J, leaving 11 bases between them. The CDR3 consists of 13 residues. As DNA, the CDR3 is TGTGCCAGCAGCTTAGTGGGGAGGCCAGAAGCTTTCTTT. This gives the protein CASSLVGRPEAFF.

This clone has a single count. The rearrangement joins TRBV11-2 to TRBJ1-4; 10 bases align to TRBD1. Germline CDR1 and CDR2: SGHAT and FQNNGV. This CDR3 comprises 17 residues. The V gene end was trimmed by 5 bases and the J gene end by 0 bases; junction bases not matched to a gene: 6. For the CDR3, the DNA is TGTGCCAGCAGCCCAGGGACAGGGGTGACAACTAATGAAAAACTGTTTTTT. It yields the protein CASSPGTGVTTNEKLFF.

The chain combines TRBV9 with TRBJ1-4; D is uncertain. CDR3 length: 14 amino acids. Trimming stripped 3 bases from V and 3 bases from J, with 9 bases between. Germline assignment: CDR1 SGDLS and CDR2 YYNGEE. CDR3 sequence: CASSAAGSNEKLFF. CDR3 bases: TGTGCCAGCAGCGCGGCAGGATCTAATGAAAAACTGTTTTTT.

The rearrangement joins TRBV6-1 to TRBJ2-7; D remains ambiguous. Trimming shortened V by 3 bases and J by 2 bases, and 8 bases separated the two germline ends. The CDR3 is 13 residues long. Germline V lookup: CDR1 MNHNS, CDR2 SASEGT. CDR3 bases: TGTGCCAGCAGTGATGGGCTCCCCTACGAGCAGTACTTC. It translates to CASSDGLPYEQYF.

This chain uses TRBV19 with TRBJ1-2, with a weak D call TRBD1 (6 bases). The CDR3 extends over 14 amino acids. Germline CDR1 reads LNHDA; CDR2 reads SQIVND (reference sequence). The V end was cut by 4 bases, the J end by 0 bases, with 9 bases between. DNA for the CDR3: TGTGCCAGTAGTAGAACAGGGCCTAACTATGGCTACACCTTC. It encodes CASSRTGPNYGYTF. Together with reference TRBV19 and TRBJ1-2, the CDR3 gives the full variable domain: DGGITQSPKYLFRKEGQNVTLSCEQNLNHDAMYWYRQDPGQGLRLIYYSQIVNDFQKGDIAEGYSVSREKKESFPLTVTSAQKNPTAFYLCASSRTGPNYGYTFGSGTRLTVV.

V usage is TRBV5-4 and J usage is TRBJ1-2; tentatively, D is TRBD1 (5 bases). In germline, CDR1 is SGHNT, CDR2 YYREEE (reference sequence). This CDR3 region has 13 residues. V was clipped by 3 bases and J by 8 bases, with 14 bases between them. The CDR3 is CASSSRGSGGYTF. Written as DNA, the CDR3 is TGTGCCAGCAGCTCCCGGGGGTCGGGAGGCTACACCTTC.

V and J are TRBV19 and TRBJ2-5, with a possible D match to TRBD2 (5 bases). The CDR3 has 14 residues. Germline values: CDR1 LNHDA, CDR2 SQIVND (reference sequence). Trimming took 5 bases from V and 5 from J, leaving 15 bases between them. The CDR3 here is CASSEDGVWETQYF. Written as DNA, the CDR3 is TGTGCCAGTAGTGAAGACGGGGTTTGGGAGACCCAGTACTTC.

J is TRBJ2-3 and V is TRBV2; 8 positions agree with TRBD2. The CDR3 has 12 residues. Germline loops: CDR1 SNHLY, CDR2 FYNNEI. J gave up 4 bases and V 6 bases, and 0 bases lay outside the gene matches. The CDR3 region has the DNA TGTGCCAGCAGGGGACTAGCAGATACGCAGTATTTT. Residues: CASRGLADTQYF.

The chain couples TRBV2 to TRBJ1-3; 7 nucleotides agree with TRBD1. Germline CDR1 is SNHLY and CDR2 is FYNNEI. V lost 11 bases, J lost 3 bases, and 19 bases stayed unmatched. This CDR3 is built from 17 residues. The CDR3 bases are TGTGCCGGAGAGTCTAGACAGGGCGGTAATGATGGAAACACCATATATTTT. The encoded protein is CAGESRQGGNDGNTIYF. Full variable domain (remainder filled in from reference TRBV2 and TRBJ1-3): EPEVTQTPSHQVTQMGQEVILRCVPISNHLYFYWYRQILGQKVEFLVSFYNNEISEKSEIFDDQFSVERPDGSNFTLKIRSTKLEDSAMYFCAGESRQGGNDGNTIYFGEGSWLTVV.

This clone was counted between two and nine times. The chain uses TRBV7-2 and TRBJ2-1, with a tentative D call TRBD2 (5 bases). Germline V lookup: CDR1 SGHTA, CDR2 FQGNSA. This CDR3 has 14 residues. Trimming pared 5 bases from V and 8 bases from J, leaving 16 bases between. This CDR3 reads CASSPEGANYEQFF. CDR3 DNA: TGTGCCAGCAGCCCCGAGGGAGCCAACTATGAGCAGTTCTTC.

The chain is built from TRBV7-9 and TRBJ2-3; 10 nucleotides line up with TRBD2. Losses at the gene ends were 3 bases for V and 13 bases for J; bases not matched to a gene: 7. From germline, CDR1 is SEHNR and CDR2 FQNEAQ (reference sequence). This CDR3 contains 13 residues. CDR3: CASSFLTSGLEYF. As DNA, the CDR3 is TGTGCCAGCAGCTTCCTGACTAGCGGGCTGGAGTATTTT.